This T cell receptor beta chain came from a study of CXCR3-negative and CXCR3-positive naive CD8 T cells. Points from the study as a whole: Compared with CXCR3-negative naive cells, CXCR3-positive naive cells showed more hydrophobic TRB CDR3s.

This clonotype is deemed medium-sized by its frequency. The target antigen is unknown. The TRB cDNA libraries were prepared by 5' RACE with UMI labels. TCRdb re-analyzed the 5' RACE reads; it lists each CDR3 protein once, without DNA. The sample's table shows 6,000 to 8,500 distinct CDR3 sequences. This TCR derives from a human donor in good health. Some clones in this sample may be carry-over from other donors' samples. Sequences were obtained from naive CXCR3+ CD8+ T cells from blood. Described subset: CD45RO-CCR7+CD27+CD95- naive CD8+ T cells expressing CXCR3 (TNR3+).

The CDR3 spells CASKPTGTAMNTGELFF. V and J are TRBV6-1 and TRBJ2-2; TCRdb's D gene call, TRBD1, goes unchecked for lack of DNA. The CDR3 loop spans 17 amino acids. CDR1 is MNHNS, CDR2 SASEGT, per germline.